The sequence of this T cell receptor (beta chain) was determined in a study of shared clonotypes between healthy human individuals (TCRdb year 2020). Broadly, across the study: Three men and a couple of women, aged 18 to 49 years, made up the cohort. Blood TCR repertoires of roughly five healthy adults were deeply sequenced to estimate repertoire size and the extent of clonotype sharing between individuals. To increase sequencing depth and limit assay-specific biases, TCR repertoire library preparation and sequencing were carried out by different laboratories using diverse techniques. Each donor's leukapheresis produced roughly between about 0.9 and 9.5 billion PBMCs.

Using the deep immunoSEQ assay, multiplex PCR amplified TCR CDR3 regions from genomic DNA. Extracted genomic DNA from each cell subset was spread evenly across all wells of several immunoSEQ 96-well plates, with each plate serving as a replicate. For unsorted PBMC, each replicate PCR was loaded with approximately 300 ng genomic DNA, equivalent to 30,000 or so T cell genomes. Unsorted PBMC genomic DNA was sequenced across ten immunoSEQ deep assay plates. Purified libraries were quantified with a Qubit 3.0 fluorometer, sized on a Bioanalyzer 2100, and re-quantified with the KAPA Library Quantification kit. Each immunoSEQ 96-well plate was sequenced on its own single-read 150-cycle Illumina NextSeq 550 flow cell. The authors processed their data as follows. Because the immunoSEQ output included only junctional sequences and no quality scores, the filtering could not be the same as the filtering used for full-length reads. To assign V/J genes and CDR3, sequences were annotated against IMGT germline references using PyIR, a Python wrapper for IgBLAST v1.9. Any read was removed if the V/J assignment was weak (E-value above 1e-6), the CDR3 was missing, or the read contained stop codons, out-of-frame junctions, or ambiguous translated residues. V3J clonotypes were defined as sequences sharing an identical inferred V gene, J gene, and CDR3 amino acid sequence. The percentage overlap between two repertoires was calculated by dividing the number of shared unique clonotypes by the size of the smaller repertoire. RTK rarefaction, the Chao1 estimator, and Recon v2.1 estimates of unobserved clonotypes were used to assess repertoire richness. TCRdb holds this immuneACCESS table with in-frame rearrangements only. Some clones are missing; in checked studies, unresolved V genes explain under half, and the rest has no known cause. For V, J and clone size, that table is used; D and trimming come from the DNA. The sample table records about 480,000 clones; 60% to 80% of these occur just once. The ten largest clones represent about 12% of the sample.

General findings and caveats noted by the study authors: The small number of donors limited the genetic and exposure-history diversity represented. Based on pairwise subsampling, the degree of clonotype sharing among donors was expected to be affected by sequencing depth. Sampling was restricted to blood, and TCR repertoires in tissues likely differ from the TCR repertoires found in blood.

This clone was recorded only once. Its antigen is not yet known. The input lacks base qualities; no much larger clone sits a single base away. The CDR1 and CDR2 encoded by the germline V gene are SGHRS and YFSETQ. The CDR3 measures 17 amino acids from cysteine to phenylalanine. Only CDR3 DNA remains: 51 bases, in frame from the first base. V lost 0 bases and J lost 4 bases, and the count of bases not matched to a germline gene is 8. The donors were healthy, HIV-negative adults with no recently reported acute infections or vaccinations. Every donor was a Caucasian adult residing in Nashville, Tennessee, USA. For unsorted samples, some 90 million PBMCs were counted and genomic DNA was extracted with the QIAamp DNA Blood Mini kit. After blood collection by leukapheresis, PBMCs were isolated using Ficoll-Histopaque density gradient centrifugation and then cryopreserved in the vapor phase of liquid nitrogen.

Sequenced: PBMCs. The rearranged segments are TRBV5-1 and TRBJ2-2; 8 junctional bases match TRBD1. This receptor was identified in a woman in her thirties or forties in good health. Some clones in this sample may be carry-over from other donors' samples. The DNA sequence is TGCGCCAGCAGCTTGGGCCCAGGGGGCCCTCTCACCGGGGAGCTGTTTTTT. This gives the protein CASSLGPGGPLTGELFF.